This T cell receptor beta chain was captured by sequencing in a study of blood T cell repertoires in COVID-19. After removal of 4 bases from V and 5 bases from J, the junction contained 9 bases not matched to a gene. Germline assignment: CDR1 SGHRS and CDR2 YFSETQ. CDR3 length equals 16 residues. The table came from immunoSEQ multiplex PCR; TCRdb's copy has only in-frame clones and leaves some out. The table has a few hundred thousand clones, around 87% seen once; the top ten hold 6.2%. The sample taken for sequencing was peripheral blood. The clonotype originates from a man aged 60-69 years who had recovered from COVID-19. V gene TRBV5-1 combines with J gene TRBJ2-7; 13 bases line up with TRBD2. Here the CDR3 DNA reads TGCGCCAGCAGCCATAGACTAGCGGGAGGTGTCAACGAGCAGTACTTC. Translated: CASSHRLAGGVNEQYF.